This T cell receptor beta chain was captured by sequencing in a study of blood T cell repertoires in COVID-19. On the study more broadly: Samples of COVID-19 (acute and convalescent) were obtained from the United States, Italy and Spain. PBMCs, B-cell-depleted T cells, or T cells were the source of the cDNA or gDNA that made up the material.

Per the study methods: Amplification of reference gene primers was used by the study to estimate nucleated cell counts. TCRdb keeps only in-frame clones here, not all; method: immunoSEQ multiplex PCR. Clone size and V and J calls were adopted from that table, with D and trimming inferred from the DNA. The data contain around 100,000 clones, about nine tenths of them singletons. This clone was seen repeatedly, ten times or more. V lost 3 bases to trimming and J lost 7 bases, with 4 bases between them. Germline V gene data show CDR1 as DFQATT and CDR2 as SNEGSKA (reference sequence). The CDR3 sequence is 10 residues long.

The chain uses TRBV20-1 and TRBJ1-5; D not resolved. The sample comprised peripheral blood. This sequence originates from a man aged 50-60 years with active COVID-19. The CDR3 reads CSASLQPQHF. CDR3 in DNA: TGCAGTGCTAGCCTCCAGCCCCAGCATTTT.